This T cell receptor (beta chain) was identified during a study of shared clonotypes between healthy human individuals. A note on this clone: The antigen is unknown.

Some clones are missing from TCRdb's copy, which holds only in-frame ones; the method was immunoSEQ multiplex PCR. Of around 2,000,000 clones in the sample, about 95% were seen once. Study findings and constraints: Clonotypes which were not shared had lower generation probabilities than clonotypes that all four donors shared. The diversity represented, both genetic and in exposure history, was limited by few donors.

The naive CD8 population came from CD45RO-negative cells selected for CCR7, without terminally differentiated effector memory CD45RA+ cells. Germline CDR1 and CDR2: SQVTM and ANQGSEA. This CDR3 is 14 amino acids long. The trim removed 7 bases at V and 3 bases at J, leaving 8 bases unmatched. The gene calls are TRBV29-1 and TRBJ2-1; 8 nucleotides line up with TRBD2. Sequencing was carried out using naive CD8+ T cells sorted from blood. The receptor's source is a man between 18 and 35 years old in good health. CDR3 DNA sequence: TGCAGCGCCGAGGGCGGGGGGAACTACAATGAGCAGTTCTTC. It translates to CSAEGGGNYNEQFF.